These T cell receptor beta chains were read from a single sample in a study of blood T cell repertoires in COVID-19. Assay: immunoSEQ multiplex PCR; the TCRdb copy retains only in-frame clones and omits some. This sample has around 140,000 clones; 84% occur once, and the top ten carry around 9.6%. The sequencing sample was made of peripheral blood. The receptors come from a man between 60 and 70 years old with active or convalescent COVID-19. CDR3s include the opening cysteine and the closing phenylalanine or tryptophan. Fields, in order: V gene, J gene, clone size, D gene, CDR3 DNA, CDR3 protein. D genes are given only for firm matches. The size field is filled for only some rows; it gives once, few, many or a size class.

>TRBV11-3|TRBJ2-7|few|TRBD1
TGTGCCAGCAGCTTAGATCGGACAGGGTACGGCATCCTAGTATTC
CASSLDRTGYGILVF
>TRBV7-8|TRBJ2-5|.|.
TGTGCCAGCAGCTTTTTAACCGGGGAGACCCAGTACTTC
CASSFLTGETQYF
>TRBV7-9|TRBJ1-2|few|.
TGTGCCAGCAGCCTCGGGAGGGCCGTAGGCTATGGCTACACCTTC
CASSLGRAVGYGYTF
>TRBV18|TRBJ2-2|few|.
TGTGCCAGCTCACCATCCAGGGGGAACACCGGGGAGCTGTTTTTT
CASSPSRGNTGELFF
>TRBV13|TRBJ1-1|.|TRBD1
TGTGCCAGCAGCTTAGTAACCGGGACAGCACGGACTGAAGCTTTCTTT
CASSLVTGTARTEAFF
>TRBV5-4|TRBJ2-7|.|TRBD2
TGTGCCAGCAGCTCTAGCGGGAGCTTCTACGAGCAGTACTTC
CASSSSGSFYEQYF
>TRBV19|TRBJ1-2|once|.
TGTGCCAGTAGTACCCGGGCGACAGGCGCCTACACCTTC
CASSTRATGAYTF
>TRBV3-1/TRBV3-2|TRBJ2-6|once|.
TGTGCCAGCAGCCAGAGCTCTGGGGCCAACGTCCTGACTTTC
CASSQSSGANVLTF
>TRBV19|TRBJ1-5|.|.
TGTGCCAGTAGTCAACAGGGAAGCAATCAGCCCCAGCATTTT
CASSQQGSNQPQHF
>TRBV19|TRBJ1-2|.|TRBD1
TGTGCCAGTAGTCCGGGACAGGGGGCTCTTGACTATGGCTACACCTTC
CASSPGQGALDYGYTF
>TRBV6-2/TRBV6-3|TRBJ2-1|.|TRBD2
TGTGCCAGCAGTTACCCACGGGGGGGATACAATGAGCAGTTCTTC
CASSYPRGGYNEQFF
>TRBV27|TRBJ1-5|.|TRBD1
TGTGCCAGCAGGACAGGGGGCCAGCCCCAGCATTTT
CASRTGGQPQHF
>TRBV4-1|TRBJ2-7|.|TRBD2
TGCGCCAGCAGCCACCAACTAGCGGGGGCCTCCTACGAGCAGTACTTC
CASSHQLAGASYEQYF
>TRBV6-2/TRBV6-3|TRBJ2-5|once|.
TGTGCCAGCAGTTACTCACGGGTTAGGGAGACCCAGTACTTC
CASSYSRVRETQYF
>TRBV7-2|TRBJ1-6|few|.
TGTGCCAGCAGGTCCGGGGTCTGGAATTCACCCCTCCACTTT
CASRSGVWNSPLHF
>TRBV11-3|TRBJ2-3|.|.
TGTGCCAGCAGCTTAGTTGTTCGTAGAGATACGCAGTATTTT
CASSLVVRRDTQYF
>TRBV7-2|TRBJ2-1|once|.
TGTGCCAGCAGCTTAGTTGTGGCGGCCTCCTACAATGAGCAGTTCTTC
CASSLVVAASYNEQFF
>TRBV7-9|TRBJ2-2|.|TRBD1
TGTGCCAGCAGCTCCTCATCCGGGACAGGGATTCTTAGCACCGGGGAGCTGTTTTTT
CASSSSSGTGILSTGELFF
>TRBV9|TRBJ2-2|.|TRBD1
TGTGCCAGCAGCGCTCCGGGACAGGGAAACACCGGGGAGCTGTTTTTT
CASSAPGQGNTGELFF
>TRBV7-2|TRBJ2-1|.|TRBD1
TGTGCCAGCAGCTTAGTAGGGGGCCCCTACAATGAGCAGTTCTTC
CASSLVGGPYNEQFF
>TRBV25-1|TRBJ1-1|.|.
TGTGCCAGCAGTGACCTCTCCCAAGGGGATAACACTGAAGCTTTCTTT
CASSDLSQGDNTEAFF
>TRBV30|TRBJ2-1|.|.
TGTGCCTGGAGCCGGTCTTCACGTAGCGAGCAGTTCTTC
CAWSRSSRSEQFF
>TRBV7-9|TRBJ2-7|.|TRBD1
TGTGCCAGCAGCCCGCTCGGGACAGGGGTTAGCGAGCAGTACTTC
CASSPLGTGVSEQYF
>TRBV7-9|TRBJ2-5|.|TRBD1
TGTGCCAGTGAACAGGGGCAAGAGACCCAGTACTTC
CASEQGQETQYF
>TRBV6-5|TRBJ1-1|.|.
TGTGCCAGCACTTTAACAGGTGTAGGCACTGAAGCTTTCTTT
CASTLTGVGTEAFF
>TRBV11-3|TRBJ2-3|.|.
TGTGCCAGCAGCTTACCCCCTCCCCGGGCAGATACGCAGTATTTT
CASSLPPPRADTQYF